This TCR beta chain was captured by sequencing in a study of radiotherapy plus CTLA-4 blockade in lung cancer. General observations from the study: Blood TCR clones of tumor origin expanded after radiotherapy plus ipilimumab.

Profiling relied on immunoSEQ multiplex PCR, and the TCRdb table lists in-frame clones only, not all of them. The sample lists some 66,000 clones; about four fifths were seen once. CDR1 is MNHEY, CDR2 SMNVEV, per germline (reference sequence). V lost 8 bases and J lost 4; bases outside the gene matches: 13. There are 15 residues in the CDR3. On this clone itself: Its specificity is not known.

The sequence was collected from a human donor with non-small cell lung cancer who had a partial response to radiotherapy plus ipilimumab. The rearrangement links TRBV27 to TRBJ1-1, with 7 nucleotides matching TRBD1. The material sequenced was peripheral blood, taken from a patient treated with radiotherapy plus ipilimumab. The CDR3 nucleotides are TGTGCCAGCGGCCCCGGCAGGGGGAAAGTCACTGAAGCTTTCTTT. It specifies CASGPGRGKVTEAFF.